The next 9 T cell receptor beta chains were all read from a single sample in a study of T cells in tumors after PD-1 blockade. Using immunoSEQ multiplex PCR, the repertoire was profiled, and TCRdb retains in-frame clones only, with some absent. The sample consists of tens of thousands of clones, roughly 70% of them appearing once. Specimen: PBMCs, collected after anti-PD-1 treatment. The receptors originated from a human donor with basal cell carcinoma.

The CDR3 sequence: CASSLESGVGANVLTF. In DNA form, the CDR3 reads TGTGCCAGCAGCCTCGAAAGCGGGGTCGGGGCCAACGTCCTGACTTTC. V is TRBV28 and J is TRBJ2-6; TRBD2 matches 7 bases. The CDR3 totals 16 residues. Germline CDR1 and CDR2: MDHEN and SYDVKM. The junction had 9 bases not matched to a gene; V was cut back by 6 bases and J by 4 bases.

The rearrangement uses TRBV10-3 and TRBJ1-1, with D possibly being TRBD1 (5 bases). The CDR3 runs 15 residues. V was clipped by 3 bases and J by 1 base, with 12 bases between them. Per the germline V gene, CDR1 is ENHRY and CDR2 is SYGVKD. The CDR3 nucleotides are TGTGCCATCAGTGATACGAGGGGCACGAACACTGAAGCTTTCTTT. As protein: CAISDTRGTNTEAFF.

The chain couples TRBV5-4 to TRBJ2-6; D is unclear. Germline V lookup: CDR1 SGHNT, CDR2 YYREEE (reference sequence). V gave up 3 bases and J gave up 2 bases, with 6 bases separating them. This CDR3 is built from 14 residues. The CDR3 coding sequence is TGTGCCAGCAGCTCTCCGACTGGGGCCAACGTCCTGACTTTC. This gives the protein CASSSPTGANVLTF. Drawing the rest from reference TRBV5-4 and TRBJ2-6, the complete variable domain is ETGVTQSPTHLIKTRGQQVTLRCSSQSGHNTVSWYQQALGQGPQFIFQYYREEENGRGNFPPRFSGLQFPNYSSELNVNALELDDSALYLCASSSPTGANVLTFGAGSRLTVL.

The chain has TRBV19 and TRBJ2-5; tentative D call: TRBD1 (6 bases). CDR3 size: 14 residues. Germline V gives CDR1 LNHDA, CDR2 SQIVND (reference sequence). V was clipped by 4 bases and J by 4 bases, with 13 bases between them. CDR3 protein: CASSTTGNRETQYF. The CDR3 DNA reads TGTGCCAGTAGTACCACAGGGAACCGAGAGACCCAGTACTTC. The whole variable domain, filled in from reference TRBV19 and TRBJ2-5, reads DGGITQSPKYLFRKEGQNVTLSCEQNLNHDAMYWYRQDPGQGLRLIYYSQIVNDFQKGDIAEGYSVSREKKESFPLTVTSAQKNPTAFYLCASSTTGNRETQYFGPGTRLLVL.

The genes are TRBV7-2 and TRBJ1-5; 7 bases agree with TRBD1. The CDR3 loop spans 14 amino acids. V trimming: 5 bases; J trimming: 2 bases; junction bases outside the gene matches: 3. The germline gives CDR1 SGHTA, CDR2 FQGNSA. The chain's CDR3 is CASSLTGGNQPQHF. The DNA for the CDR3 is TGTGCCAGCAGCCTTACAGGGGGCAATCAGCCCCAGCATTTT.

A single count supports this clone. This rearrangement joins TRBV6-2 or TRBV6-3 to TRBJ1-6, with 7 bases that match TRBD1. The CDR3 loop spans 15 amino acids. Germline V CDR1 and CDR2: MNHEY, SVGEGT. J gave up 4 bases and V 5 bases, and 5 bases lay outside the gene matches. CDR3 DNA: TGTGCCAGCAGTGACCGGGACAGTTATAATTCACCCCTCCACTTT. Translating gives CASSDRDSYNSPLHF.

The chain employs TRBV12-5 and TRBJ2-2; 14 bases line up with TRBD2. Trimming took 3 bases from V and 0 from J; bases not matched to a gene: 6. Germline CDR1 reads LGHNT; CDR2 reads FRNRAP. The CDR3 covers 19 residues. In nucleotides, the CDR3 is TGTGCTAGTGGTTTCCTGGGACTAGCGGGGGTCTCGAACACCGGGGAGCTGTTTTTT. Its protein product is CASGFLGLAGVSNTGELFF.

This clone was seen only a few times. The V call is TRBV12-3 or TRBV12-4, the J call TRBJ2-1; D remains ambiguous. Trimming removed 3 bases at V and 9 bases at J, with 12 bases between. The CDR3 has 13 amino acids. CDR3: CASSFLSTGEQFF. CDR3 sequence (DNA): TGTGCCAGCAGTTTTCTTTCTACGGGTGAGCAGTTCTTC.

In DNA, the CDR3 is TGCGCCAGCAGCTTGCTGGGCGGGGAAACTGAAGCTTTCTTT. Translation: CASSLLGGETEAFF. V is TRBV5-1 and J is TRBJ1-1; no firm D call. Trimming cost V 1 base and J 5 bases, with 12 bases left between them. Per germline, CDR1 SGHRS and CDR2 YFSETQ. CDR3 length: 14 residues.